What follows are 22 T cell receptor beta chains derived from one specimen sequenced in a study of beta chain features in type 1 diabetes (dated by TCRdb to the late 2010s). Overall study results and their limits: A moderate but significant shortening of TCRB CDR3 length was observed in type 1 diabetes patients in all four CD4+ subsets.

The library was prepared using the immunoSEQ multiplex PCR assay. The entire isolated RNA was reverse transcribed using the High Capacity cDNA Reverse Transcription Kit, and thus expressed TCRB transcripts were sequenced. TCRdb re-hosts the immuneACCESS table, in-frame sequences only. Its copies lack some clones; in the studies checked, an unresolved V gene accounts for under half of them, and the cause for the rest is not known. The sample table records more than 250,000 clones; roughly 20% of these occur just once. The ten largest make up around 0.029% of the sample. For these TCRs, the target antigens are not known. The sample taken for sequencing was naive CD4+ T cells from blood. The intended sense of this specimen's cell subset or site label: true naive CD4+ T cells. The source of these receptors is a middle-aged woman with type 1 diabetes.

The V gene is TRBV6-6, the J gene TRBJ2-7, with 11 nucleotides matching TRBD1. This CDR3 spans 15 amino acids. J lost 4 bases, V lost 6 bases, and 8 bases had no gene match. Per the germline V gene, CDR1 is MNHNY and CDR2 is SVGAGI (reference sequence). This chain's CDR3 is CASRPGTGGTYEQYF. For the CDR3, the DNA is TGTGCCAGCAGACCCGGGACAGGGGGTACTTACGAGCAGTACTTC.

This clone was counted between two and nine times. V usage is TRBV7-9 and J usage is TRBJ2-7; TRBD2 matches at 7 bases. This CDR3 spans 14 amino acids. J lost 1 base, V lost 5 bases, and 5 bases had no gene match. In germline, CDR1 is SEHNR, CDR2 FQNEAQ (reference sequence). CDR3 bases: TGTGCCAGCAGCCTTAGCGGGTCATCCTACGAGCAGTACTTC. Translating gives CASSLSGSSYEQYF.

This clone has a handful of counts. This sequence joins TRBV10-3 and TRBJ2-3, with 13 bases aligning to TRBD2. Looked up from germline, CDR1 is ENHRY and CDR2 is SYGVKD. The length of the CDR3 is 16 residues. V shed 5 bases and J 5 bases; nucleotides not matched to a gene: 7. Here the CDR3 DNA reads TGTGCCATCAGTCGTGGACTAGCGGGGGCTGGAGATACGCAGTATTTT. Protein product: CAISRGLAGAGDTQYF.

The chain combines TRBV19 with TRBJ1-5, with 9 nucleotides matching TRBD1. The CDR3 length is 14 residues. The V gene's germline CDR1 is LNHDA and CDR2 SQIVND (reference sequence). Trimming took 5 bases from V and 11 from J; bases not matched to a gene: 10. CDR3 sequence (DNA): TGTGCCAGTAGTGGATACAGGGGGCTAGTGGCCCAGCATTTT. Translation: CASSGYRGLVAQHF. Full variable domain (rest looked up from reference TRBV19 and TRBJ1-5): DGGITQSPKYLFRKEGQNVTLSCEQNLNHDAMYWYRQDPGQGLRLIYYSQIVNDFQKGDIAEGYSVSREKKESFPLTVTSAQKNPTAFYLCASSGYRGLVAQHFGDGTRLSIL.

This clone was counted only a few times. The V call is TRBV4-3, the J call TRBJ2-1; unclear D gene. Trimming took off 1 base at V and 2 bases at J, with 15 bases between the two ends. Germline CDR1 is LGHNA and CDR2 is YSLEER. This CDR3 contains 17 residues. DNA of the CDR3: TGCGCCAGCAGCCAAGGGAGAAGGCCAGTCCCCTACAATGAGCAGTTCTTC. Translated, it gives CASSQGRRPVPYNEQFF.

About this clone: Different DNA sequences within this sample yield the same CDR3. The chain recombines TRBV5-1 with TRBJ1-1, with a possible D match to TRBD1 (5 bases). CDR1 SGHRS and CDR2 YFSETQ come from the germline V gene. V shed 4 bases and J shed 0 bases, with 7 bases lying between them. This CDR3 comprises 13 residues. The CDR3 region has the DNA TGCGCCAGCAGCCCACAGGTGAACACTGAAGCTTTCTTT. This sequence encodes CASSPQVNTEAFF.

This clone was recorded a few times. The chain recombines TRBV20-1 with TRBJ2-5; D gene ambiguous. Trimming left V 3 bases short and J 3 bases short, with 5 bases between. This CDR3 is built from 11 residues. Germline V gives CDR1 DFQATT, CDR2 SNEGSKA (reference sequence). The CDR3 nucleotides are TGCAGTGCTAGCGTAGAAGAGACCCAGTACTTC. This translates into CSASVEETQYF.

V usage is TRBV4-3 and J usage is TRBJ1-4, with TRBD1 identical over 7 bases. V was pared by 2 bases and J by 4 bases, with 10 bases of the junction left unmatched. This CDR3 comprises 17 residues. The germline V gene has CDR1 LGHNA and CDR2 YSLEER. The CDR3 DNA sequence: TGCGCCAGCAGCCAACATTCCCCGACAGGGAATAATGAAAAACTGTTTTTT. It translates to CASSQHSPTGNNEKLFF.

This clone was observed a few times. The V and J genes are TRBV27 and TRBJ2-4; D gene unclear. Trimming removed 6 bases from V and 5 bases from J, with 14 bases in between. This CDR3 has 14 amino acids. CDR1 and CDR2 (germline): MNHEY, SMNVEV (reference sequence). In nucleotides, the CDR3 is TGTGCCAGCAGGACAACTTCTCACGAAAACATTCAGTACTTC. Amino acid sequence: CASRTTSHENIQYF.

This clone was counted a few times. The chain uses TRBV7-2 and TRBJ1-6; TRBD1 is a possible D gene (5 bases). Germline CDR1 reads SGHTA; CDR2 reads FQGNSA. V lost 3 bases, J lost 9 bases, and 15 bases lay in between. The CDR3 is made up of 15 amino acids. CDR3 DNA sequence: TGTGCCAGCAGCTTCCCCCAGGGAGGGTTTTCACCCCTCCACTTT. It specifies CASSFPQGGFSPLHF.

Only a few counts were recorded for this clone. The chain employs TRBV30 and TRBJ2-1; 8 positions match TRBD1. After removal of 6 bases from V and 15 bases from J, the junction contained 16 bases not matched to a gene. The CDR3 has 13 amino acids. Germline V gene data show CDR1 as GTSNPN and CDR2 as SVGIG (reference sequence). The CDR3 spells CACPHSTAGGTFF. The DNA for the CDR3 is TGTGCCTGTCCCCACTCCACAGCAGGGGGCACGTTCTTC.

This clone occurred a few times. V gene TRBV7-9 combines with J gene TRBJ1-1, with D possibly TRBD1 on 5 matching bases. The CDR3 spans 14 residues. The germline V gene encodes CDR1 SEHNR and CDR2 FQNEAQ (reference sequence). V lost 3 bases and J lost 1, with 9 bases in between. CDR3 region: CASSFTGGNTEAFF. In DNA, the CDR3 is TGTGCCAGCAGCTTCACGGGGGGGAACACTGAAGCTTTCTTT.

This rearrangement joins TRBV29-1 to TRBJ1-2; D is unresolved. Trimming shortened V by 3 bases and J by 3 bases, and 11 bases separated the two germline ends. The CDR3 is 13 amino acids. Germline V CDR1 and CDR2: SQVTM, ANQGSEA. This chain's CDR3 is CSVEALQYYGYTF. Written as DNA, the CDR3 is TGCAGCGTTGAGGCCCTACAGTACTATGGCTACACCTTC.

The chain couples TRBV9 to TRBJ1-2; the D is unclear. The germline CDR1 and CDR2 sequences are SGDLS and YYNGEE. Deletions cut 3 bases from V and 7 bases from J, with 13 bases between. This CDR3 region has 13 residues. CDR3 sequence reads: CASSEPPGGGYTF. Written as DNA, the CDR3 is TGTGCCAGCAGCGAGCCCCCCGGAGGTGGCTACACCTTC.

This clone came up a few times. The V call is TRBV18, the J call TRBJ2-7; 10 nucleotides line up with TRBD2. Germline values: CDR1 KGHSH, CDR2 LQKENI. Trimming at V came to 3 bases and at J to 3 bases, leaving 8 bases not matched to a gene. The CDR3 is 16 amino acids. DNA for the CDR3: TGTGCCAGCTCACCCTTTACCGTAGCGGGAGGCTACGAGCAGTACTTC. Translation gives CASSPFTVAGGYEQYF.

This sequence joins TRBV5-8 and TRBJ1-2; 11 nucleotides line up with TRBD1. With 3 bases clipped from V and 3 bases from J, the junction kept 1 base outside the gene matches. This CDR3 is 14 amino acids long. Germline V gives CDR1 SGHTS, CDR2 YDEGEE. The CDR3 DNA reads as TGTGCCAGCAGCTCGGGACAGGGGGACTATGGCTACACCTTC. It is translated as CASSSGQGDYGYTF.

The gene calls are TRBV7-2 and TRBJ2-5; 7 bases map to TRBD1. Per the germline V gene, CDR1 is SGHTA and CDR2 is FQGNSA. The junction had 6 bases not matched to a gene; V was cut back by 3 bases and J by 2 bases. This CDR3 spans 15 amino acids. This CDR3 is CASSFGGQLQETQYF. As DNA, the CDR3 is TGTGCCAGCAGCTTTGGGGGACAGTTGCAAGAGACCCAGTACTTC.

This clone was found a few times. As DNA, the CDR3 is TGTGCCTTGACCCCGGGGAACACTGAAGCTTTCTTT. This translates into CALTPGNTEAFF. The rearrangement joins TRBV30 to TRBJ1-1; D not resolved. Trimming removed 7 bases at V and 1 base at J, with 10 bases between. This CDR3 spans 12 amino acids. CDR1 and CDR2 (germline): GTSNPN, SVGIG (reference sequence).

The table lists this clone with a few counts. The CDR3 loop is CASSERGANQPQHF. The DNA of the CDR3 is TGTGCCAGCAGCGAACGGGGGGCCAATCAGCCCCAGCATTTT. The V and J genes are TRBV13 and TRBJ1-5, with a weak D call TRBD1 (6 bases). The CDR3 is 14 amino acids. CDR1 and CDR2 from the germline V gene are PRHDT and FYEKMQ (reference sequence). Deletions cut 5 bases from V and 3 bases from J, with 11 bases between.

A few counts support this clone. The gene calls are TRBV11-3 and TRBJ2-3; the match to TRBD1 covers 7 bases. This CDR3 is 17 amino acids long. Trimming took 5 bases from V and 1 from J; bases not matched to a gene: 12. The germline V gene encodes CDR1 SGHNT and CDR2 YENEEA. CDR3 loop: CASSARQGFSGTDTQYF. In DNA, the CDR3 is TGTGCCAGCAGCGCGCGACAGGGTTTCTCTGGCACAGATACGCAGTATTTT.

This clone appeared a few times. J is TRBJ2-5 and V is TRBV28, with TRBD2 as a possible D gene (5 bases). Germline V gene data show CDR1 as MDHEN and CDR2 as SYDVKM. V lost 3 bases and J 1 base, leaving 9 bases between the germline ends. CDR3 length equals 14 residues. The CDR3 DNA follows: TGTGCCAGCAGTTTCCCGGGAAGCCAAGAGACCCAGTACTTC. Translating gives CASSFPGSQETQYF.

The chain uses TRBV6-5 and TRBJ2-5, with no clear D. CDR1 is MNHEY and CDR2 is SVGAGI in the germline V gene. V was clipped by 7 bases and J by 5 bases, with 14 bases between them. This CDR3 region has 13 residues. The chain's CDR3 is CASTYPQAETQYF. The CDR3 DNA is TGTGCCAGCACCTACCCGCAGGCGGAGACCCAGTACTTC.